This TCR beta chain is drawn from a study of T cell responses to AZD1222 COVID-19 vaccine. The protocol was immunoSEQ multiplex PCR, while the TCRdb copy is restricted to in-frame clones and leaves out a portion. Among tens of thousands of clones listed, 81% were seen once. V lost 3 bases and J 8 bases, leaving 13 bases between the germline ends. This CDR3 is built from 13 residues. Germline CDR1 is LNHDA and CDR2 is SQIVND (reference sequence). The TCR comes from an adult who received the AZD1222 COVID-19 vaccine. This specimen consisted of peripheral blood, obtained 28 days after the second AZD1222 dose. The chain is built from TRBV19 and TRBJ1-2, with D maybe TRBD1 (6 bases). For the CDR3, the DNA is TGTGCCAGTAGTATGAACAGGGAGGAAGGCTACACCTTC. This sequence encodes CASSMNREEGYTF.